The clone carrying this T cell receptor beta chain was found once. The antigen is not known. This CDR3 region has 12 residues. The germline V and J ends were trimmed by 2 bases and 7 bases, with 6 bases remaining between them. CDR1 is ENHRY and CDR2 is SYGVKD in the germline V gene. These data come from a study of shared clonotypes between healthy human individuals. The wider study: Three plates each covered CD4 naive and memory; CD8 naive two, CD8 memory one. Whole-study results and caveats: Memory subsets had estimated richness that was generally smaller than that of naive subsets. Non-shared clonotypes showed lower generation probabilities than clonotypes common to all four donors.

TCRdb's table, derived via immunoSEQ multiplex PCR, lists solely in-frame clones and lacks some. The table shows approximately 2.5 million clones, with roughly 93% occurring only once. It was into CD45RA+ naive and CD45RA-negative memory subsets that the CD4+ cells were split. Sample: naive CD4+ T cells from PBMCs. Subset defined: CD45RA+ positively selected. The receptor's source is a man aged 18 to 30 in good health. Some clones in this sample may be carry-over from other donors' samples. The V and J genes are TRBV10-3 and TRBJ2-1; D unclear. CDR3 nucleotides: TGTGCCATCAGTGAGATAGGTAATGAGCAGTTCTTC. Amino acid sequence: CAISEIGNEQFF.